A single sample gave rise to the 25 T cell receptor beta chains below, sequenced in a study of CD8 T cells in ankylosing spondylitis. MiXCR, applied by TCRdb to the 5' RACE reads, yields one record per CDR3 protein. The table lists about 210,000 distinct CDR3 sequences, roughly 8.2% of them singletons. Sequencing input: blood, either unsorted or a sorted T cell fraction (not recorded which). The receptor set was obtained from a female donor with ankylosing spondylitis or in good health (not recorded which).

This clonotype was found many times. V gene TRBV5-5 combines with J gene TRBJ1-1; D might be TRBD1 (5 bases). Germline V gives CDR1 SGHKS, CDR2 YYEKEE (reference sequence). The CDR3 has 13 residues. The germline V and J ends were trimmed by 4 bases and 1 base, with 8 bases remaining between them. The CDR3 DNA sequence: TGTGCCAGCAGCCGGACATCGAACACTGAAGCTTTCTTT. Protein product: CASSRTSNTEAFF. The variable domain in full, completed from reference TRBV5-5 and TRBJ1-1, reads DAGVTQSPTHLIKTRGQQVTLRCSPISGHKSVSWYQQVLGQGPQFIFQYYEKEERGRGNFPDRFSARQFPNYSSELNVNALLLGDSALYLCASSRTSNTEAFFGQGTRLTVV.

Ten or more counts support this clonotype. This chain links TRBV9 with TRBJ2-2; perhaps TRBD2 as D (6 bases). V shed 0 bases and J shed 3 bases, with 12 bases lying between them. The CDR3 is 16 amino acids. Germline values: CDR1 SGDLS, CDR2 YYNGEE. The CDR3 here is CASSVGSGTHTGELFF. DNA for the CDR3: TGTGCCAGCAGCGTAGGATCCGGGACTCACACCGGGGAGCTGTTTTTT.

In its sample, this clonotype was seen many times. V and J are TRBV5-1 and TRBJ2-3; tentative D call: TRBD1 (5 bases). From germline, CDR1 is SGHRS and CDR2 YFSETQ. The CDR3 totals 14 residues. V was trimmed by 4 bases and J by 6 bases, leaving 15 bases between them. This CDR3 is CASSLGRPRDTQYF. In nucleotides, the CDR3 is TGCGCCAGCAGCCTGGGGCGGCCAAGGGATACGCAGTATTTT.

This clonotype was counted ten times or more. This sequence joins TRBV12-3 or TRBV12-4 and TRBJ2-5; D uncertain. This CDR3 is built from 14 residues. V dropped 6 bases and J dropped 1 base, with 12 bases sitting between them. CDR3 nucleotides: TGTGCCAGCAGCCCACTGGGTCTCCAAGAGACCCAGTACTTC. This translates into CASSPLGLQETQYF.

A note on this clonotype: A read error is possible here, since a much larger clone lies one base away. The chain recombines TRBV5-1 with TRBJ2-1, with no clear D. The CDR3 length is 15 residues. The germline V gene encodes CDR1 SGHRS and CDR2 YFSETQ. The ends were cut back, 4 bases at V and 4 bases at J, with 15 bases in the middle. The CDR3 loop is CASSLEWAPYNEQFF. For the CDR3, the DNA is TGCGCCAGCAGCCTCGAGTGGGCACCTTACAATGAGCAGTTCTTC.

This clonotype was detected many times. This chain connects TRBV5-6 to TRBJ2-2; D might be TRBD1 (6 bases). V was shortened by 6 bases and J by 6 bases, with 15 bases between the two germline ends. The CDR3 has 14 amino acids. CDR1 SGHDT and CDR2 YYEEEE come from the germline V gene. In nucleotides, the CDR3 is TGTGCCAGCAACCCGACAGGCGGCCCCGGGGAGCTGTTTTTT. Translating it yields CASNPTGGPGELFF.

On this clonotype itself: Relative to the germline gene, one junction end is altered; a read error may explain this. The J gene is TRBJ2-7, the V gene TRBV7-6; 10 bases agree with TRBD2. Germline lookup yields CDR1 SGHVS and CDR2 FNYEAQ. The CDR3 length is 13 residues. This CDR3 is CTSSLATSGNKYF. The CDR3 DNA sequence: TGTACCAGCAGCTTAGCAACTAGCGGGAATAAGTACTTC.

This clonotype has more than one count but fewer than ten. In nucleotides, the CDR3 is TGTGCCAGCAGTCTCCGCGGTGGAGCTAACTATGGCTACACCTTC. It is translated as CASSLRGGANYGYTF. The chain couples TRBV6-1 to TRBJ1-2; no reliable D call. This CDR3 spans 15 amino acids. The V gene's germline CDR1 is MNHNS and CDR2 SASEGT. Between the trimmed V and J ends, which lost 5 bases and 0 bases, there was a span of 13 bases.

This clonotype was observed many times. V and J are TRBV3-1 and TRBJ1-2; D gene uncertain. CDR3 length: 15 residues. V shed 3 bases and J shed 8 bases, with 19 bases lying between them. Germline V gene data show CDR1 as LGHDT and CDR2 as YNNKEL (reference sequence). CDR3: CASSHVGGLRRGYTF. The CDR3 nucleotides are TGTGCCAGCAGCCACGTCGGTGGACTAAGGCGCGGCTACACCTTC.

This clonotype has ten or more counts. CDR3 in amino acids: CASSLVAGELAKNIQYF. CDR3 DNA: TGTGCCAGCAGCTTAGTAGCGGGCGAGCTAGCCAAAAACATTCAGTACTTC. The chain is built from TRBV7-2 and TRBJ2-4; TRBD2 aligns across 7 bases. CDR3 length: 17 amino acids. V trimming: 1 base; J trimming: 0 bases; junction bases outside the gene matches: 6. The germline V gene encodes CDR1 SGHTA and CDR2 FQGNSA. Looking up the rest from reference TRBV7-2 and TRBJ2-4 gives the full variable domain: GAGVSQSPSNKVTEKGKDVELRCDPISGHTALYWYRQSLGQGLEFLIYFQGNSAPDKSGLPSDRFSAERTGGSVSTLTIQRTQQEDSAVYLCASSLVAGELAKNIQYFGAGTRLSVL.

Many counts were recorded for this clonotype. The chain combines TRBV19 with TRBJ1-6; D ambiguous. CDR3 size: 12 residues. Deletions cut 8 bases from V and 1 base from J, with 3 bases between. Germline V lookup: CDR1 LNHDA, CDR2 SQIVND (reference sequence). The CDR3 loop reads CASSSYNSPLHF. The CDR3 nucleotides are TGTGCCAGTTCTTCCTATAATTCACCCCTCCACTTT.

Remarks on this clonotype: The junction differs from germline at one of its ends, possibly a read error. The chain links TRBV7-2 to TRBJ2-3; TRBD1 is a possible D gene (5 bases). The CDR3 covers 15 residues. Germline CDR1 reads SGHTA; CDR2 reads FQGNSA. CDR3 in DNA: TGTGCCAACAGCTCCCAGGGCCTGAACACAGATACGCAGTATTTT. Amino acid sequence: CANSSQGLNTDTQYF. Drawing the rest from reference TRBV7-2 and TRBJ2-3, the complete variable domain is GAGVSQSPSNKVTEKGKDVELRCDPISGHTALYWYRQSLGQGLEFLIYFQGNSAPDKSGLPSDRFSAERTGGSVSTLTIQRTQQEDSAVYLCANSSQGLNTDTQYFGPGTRLTVL.

The rearrangement joins TRBV7-6 to TRBJ2-2; D is unresolved. Germline-derived CDR1 and CDR2 are SGHVS and FNYEAQ. This CDR3 is 12 amino acids long. The V gene lost 7 bases and the J gene lost 7 bases, with 10 bases spanning the gap. The CDR3 reads CASTRSDGELFF. DNA for the CDR3: TGTGCCAGCACCCGGAGTGACGGGGAGCTGTTTTTT.

The chain is built from TRBV27 and TRBJ2-1, with 9 bases identical to TRBD1. Losses at the gene ends were 8 bases for V and 9 bases for J; bases not matched to a gene: 2. The CDR3 extends over 11 amino acids. The V gene's germline CDR1 is MNHEY and CDR2 SMNVEV (reference sequence). The CDR3 DNA is TGTGCCAGCGGACAGGGGTTTGAGCAGTTCTTC. Translating gives CASGQGFEQFF.

V and J are TRBV7-9 and TRBJ2-5, with unresolved D. The CDR3 runs 12 residues. From germline, CDR1 is SEHNR and CDR2 FQNEAQ (reference sequence). V lost 0 bases, J lost 6 bases, and 5 bases lay in between. The CDR3 is CASSLARQTQYF. In DNA, the CDR3 is TGTGCCAGCAGCTTAGCGCGGCAGACCCAGTACTTC.

This clonotype showed up many times. The V gene is TRBV27, the J gene TRBJ1-1; D gene ambiguous. V was trimmed by 1 base and J by 0 bases, leaving 9 bases between them. The CDR3 runs 15 residues. From germline, CDR1 is MNHEY and CDR2 SMNVEV (reference sequence). CDR3 residues: CASSLYPGMNTEAFF. In nucleotides, the CDR3 is TGTGCCAGCAGTTTATACCCGGGCATGAACACTGAAGCTTTCTTT.

This clonotype was counted at least ten times. The chain employs TRBV18 and TRBJ2-7, with D possibly being TRBD1 (6 bases). V lost 4 bases to trimming and J lost 3 bases, with 13 bases between them. The CDR3 covers 14 residues. In germline, CDR1 is KGHSH, CDR2 LQKENI. The CDR3 nucleotides read TGTGCCAGCTCACAGTCAGGGGTCGACTACGAGCAGTACTTC. Protein sequence: CASSQSGVDYEQYF. Full variable domain (missing parts from reference TRBV18 and TRBJ2-7): NAGVMQNPRHLVRRRGQEARLRCSPMKGHSHVYWYRQLPEEGLKFMVYLQKENIIDESGMPKERFSAEFPKEGPSILRIQQVVRGDSAAYFCASSQSGVDYEQYFGPGTRLTVT.

The chain uses TRBV7-2 and TRBJ2-7; D ambiguous. Germline lookup yields CDR1 SGHTA and CDR2 FQGNSA. The length of the CDR3 is 13 residues. V was pared by 0 bases and J by 6 bases, with 9 bases between. The CDR3 DNA sequence: TGTGCCAGCAGCTTAGCGGGAAGAGCCGAGCAGTACTTC. Residues: CASSLAGRAEQYF.

The table lists this clonotype with many counts. V is TRBV12-3 or TRBV12-4 and J is TRBJ2-1; D is perhaps TRBD2 (5 bases). The CDR3 length is 15 residues. With 1 base removed from V and 3 bases from J, the gap between germline ends came to 10 bases. Written as DNA, the CDR3 is TGTGCCAGCAGTTTAGGGCTAGCTGGCTACAATGAGCAGTTCTTC. It codes for CASSLGLAGYNEQFF.

This clonotype has at least ten counts. The chain is built from TRBV7-8 and TRBJ2-7; no reliable D call. The germline V and J ends were trimmed by 1 base and 0 bases, with 7 bases remaining between them. CDR1 and CDR2 from the germline V gene are SGHVS and FQNEAQ. The CDR3 loop spans 14 amino acids. The CDR3 nucleotides read TGTGCCAGCAGCTTAGACCCGAACTCCTACGAGCAGTACTTC. This sequence encodes CASSLDPNSYEQYF. Full variable domain (missing parts from reference TRBV7-8 and TRBJ2-7): GAGVSQSPRYKVAKRGQDVALRCDPISGHVSLFWYQQALGQGPEFLTYFQNEAQLDKSGLPSDRFFAERPEGSVSTLKIQRTQQEDSAVYLCASSLDPNSYEQYFGPGTRLTVT.

The J gene is TRBJ1-5, the V gene TRBV7-2; D gene unclear. Deletions cut 1 base from V and 3 bases from J, with 10 bases between. Germline assignment: CDR1 SGHTA and CDR2 FQGNSA. This CDR3 is built from 15 residues. For the CDR3, the DNA is TGTGCCAGCAGCTTAGGGCACAGTCCCAATCAGCCCCAGCATTTT. Translating it yields CASSLGHSPNQPQHF.

The table lists this clonotype with many counts. This chain connects TRBV12-3 or TRBV12-4 to TRBJ2-4, with D tentatively TRBD2 (5 bases). There are 14 residues in the CDR3. Trimming shortened V by 5 bases and J by 6 bases, and 14 bases separated the two germline ends. CDR3 bases: TGTGCCAGCAGTCCCACCGTCCGGGGAAACATTCAGTACTTC. It codes for CASSPTVRGNIQYF.

This clonotype was seen at least ten times. The rearrangement joins TRBV10-3 to TRBJ2-3; weak D call: TRBD1 (5 bases). The CDR3 spans 14 residues. Per germline, CDR1 ENHRY and CDR2 SYGVKD. Between the trimmed V and J ends, which lost 3 bases and 6 bases, there was a span of 13 bases. The CDR3 DNA sequence: TGTGCCATCAGTGACTCTGACAGCCGGGATACGCAGTATTTT. It translates to CAISDSDSRDTQYF.

In regard to this clonotype: The junction departs from the called germline gene at one end, perhaps through a read error. The gene calls are TRBV11-3 and TRBJ2-1, with 13 bases fitting TRBD2. Germline V gene sequence: CDR1 SGHNT, CDR2 YENEEA. The CDR3 has 13 residues. The CDR3 sequence is CASSDTSGRAAAF. The CDR3, as DNA: TGTGCCAGCAGCGACACTAGCGGGAGGGCCGCGGCCTTC.

This clonotype was counted at least ten times. The chain couples TRBV7-2 to TRBJ2-3; D is perhaps TRBD1 or TRBD2 (5 bases each). The V gene's germline CDR1 is SGHTA and CDR2 FQGNSA. The germline V and J ends were trimmed by 4 bases and 6 bases, with 14 bases remaining between them. The CDR3 is 14 amino acids. CDR3: CASSSYPRGDTQYF. The DNA of the CDR3 is TGTGCCAGCAGCTCGTACCCCCGGGGCGATACGCAGTATTTT.